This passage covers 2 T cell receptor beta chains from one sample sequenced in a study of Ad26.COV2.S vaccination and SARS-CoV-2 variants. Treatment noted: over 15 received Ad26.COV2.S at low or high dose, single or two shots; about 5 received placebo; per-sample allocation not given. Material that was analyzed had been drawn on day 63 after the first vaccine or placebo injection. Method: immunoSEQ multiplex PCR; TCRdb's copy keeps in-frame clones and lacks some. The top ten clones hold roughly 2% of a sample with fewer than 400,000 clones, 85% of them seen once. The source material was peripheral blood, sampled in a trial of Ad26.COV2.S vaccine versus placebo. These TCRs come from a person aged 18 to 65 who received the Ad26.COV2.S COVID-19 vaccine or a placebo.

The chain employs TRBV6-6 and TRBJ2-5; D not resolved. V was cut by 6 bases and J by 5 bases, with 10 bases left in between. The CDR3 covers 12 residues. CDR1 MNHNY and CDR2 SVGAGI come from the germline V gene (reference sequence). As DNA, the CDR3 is TGTGCCAGCAGCGATCAAACGGAGACCCAGTACTTC. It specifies CASSDQTETQYF.

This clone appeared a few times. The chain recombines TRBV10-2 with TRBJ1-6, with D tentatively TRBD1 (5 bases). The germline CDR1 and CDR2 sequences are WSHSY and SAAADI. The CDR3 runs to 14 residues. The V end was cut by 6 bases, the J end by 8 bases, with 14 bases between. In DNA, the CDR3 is TGCGCCAGCAGCCCATATAGGGACTATTCACCCCTCCACTTT. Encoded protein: CASSPYRDYSPLHF.